This T cell receptor beta chain was identified in a study of cytomegalovirus exposure and HLA in healthy donors. General study points: Cytomegalovirus association was listed for 164 TCR beta chains. TCR association rates varied by HLA locus in a later analysis, with DRB1 highest and HLA-C lowest. Earlier findings revealed that most TCR beta V segments proved productive either about 87% or about 30% of the time.

The PCR contained 60 Vbeta and 13 Jbeta primers. Profiling relied on immunoSEQ multiplex PCR, and the TCRdb table lists in-frame clones only, not all of them. The sample carries approximately 81,000 clones, 77% recorded once. Germline V gene lookup returns CDR1 LNHDA and CDR2 SQIVND (reference sequence). V trimming: 6 bases; J trimming: 2 bases; junction bases outside the gene matches: 1. The CDR3 spans 12 residues. Comments on this clone: Antigen specificity is unknown.

Sequencing input: PBMCs. The receptor comes from a man in his forties or fifties in good health and CMV-seropositive. The chain combines TRBV19 with TRBJ2-7, with 7 nucleotides matching TRBD1. The CDR3 is CASSDRAYEQYF. The CDR3 DNA reads TGTGCCAGTAGCGACAGGGCCTACGAGCAGTACTTC. The whole variable domain, filled in from reference TRBV19 and TRBJ2-7, reads DGGITQSPKYLFRKEGQNVTLSCEQNLNHDAMYWYRQDPGQGLRLIYYSQIVNDFQKGDIAEGYSVSREKKESFPLTVTSAQKNPTAFYLCASSDRAYEQYFGPGTRLTVT.